Shown below are 27 T cell receptor beta chains from a single sample sequenced in a study of beta chain features in type 1 diabetes. Sequenced material consisted of expressed TCRB transcripts (all of the isolated RNA was reverse transcribed). This table comes from immunoSEQ multiplex PCR, and its TCRdb copy is limited to in-frame clones, with some not included. The table includes 680,000 or so clones, roughly an eighth detected once. Antigens of these TCRs are unknown. Study results and caveats: TCRB CDR3s were moderately but significantly shorter in Type 1 diabetes patients in all four CD4+ subsets.

The sequencing sample was made of naive CD4+ T cells from blood. The receptors shown here come from a man between 18 and 29 years old with type 1 diabetes.

This clone was observed a few times. The chain has TRBV29-1 and TRBJ1-2; TRBD1 matches 10 bases. The trim removed 8 bases at V and 5 bases at J, leaving 5 bases unmatched. Germline assignment: CDR1 SQVTM and CDR2 ANQGSEA. The CDR3 consists of 12 residues. CDR3: CSIRQGAYGYTF. The DNA for the CDR3 is TGCAGCATAAGACAGGGGGCGTATGGCTACACCTTC.

The CDR3 is CASSLDGYGYTF. In nucleotides, the CDR3 is TGTGCCAGCTCTTTGGACGGATATGGCTACACCTTC. The V and J genes are TRBV18 and TRBJ1-2; D is undetermined. V gave up 6 bases and J gave up 5 bases, with 10 bases separating them. This CDR3 comprises 12 residues. The germline V gene has CDR1 KGHSH and CDR2 LQKENI.

The rearrangement joins TRBV10-3 to TRBJ2-1, with D possibly TRBD2 on 7 matching bases. V lost 8 bases and J lost 4, with 12 bases in between. This CDR3 spans 13 amino acids. From germline, CDR1 is ENHRY and CDR2 SYGVKD. In DNA, the CDR3 is TGTGCCATCGGGGAGGGGGATTACAATGAGCAGTTCTTC. Protein: CAIGEGDYNEQFF.

This clone was observed a handful of times. This rearrangement joins TRBV4-1 to TRBJ2-5, with D hard to call. CDR3 size: 13 residues. CDR1 is MGHRA and CDR2 is YSYEKL in the germline V gene. Trimming shortened V by 1 base and J by 4 bases, and 7 bases separated the two germline ends. The CDR3 nucleotides are TGCGCCAGCAGCCAAGCTAGTACAGAGACCCAGTACTTC. This encodes CASSQASTETQYF.

V is TRBV5-1 and J is TRBJ1-2; D unresolved. In germline, CDR1 is SGHRS, CDR2 YFSETQ. V gave up 1 base and J gave up 1 base, with 8 bases separating them. The CDR3 is 14 amino acids. CDR3 sequence reads: CASSLQSGNYGYTF. The CDR3 DNA sequence: TGCGCCAGCAGCTTGCAGTCCGGTAACTATGGCTACACCTTC.

V and J are TRBV14 and TRBJ1-2; TRBD1 aligns across 9 bases. The germline CDR1 and CDR2 sequences are SGHDN and FVKESK. J was trimmed by 7 bases and V by 2 bases; bases with no gene match: 5. The CDR3 spans 14 residues. CDR3: CASSQRTGDGGYTF. CDR3 bases: TGTGCCAGCAGCCAAAGGACAGGGGACGGTGGCTACACCTTC.

In its sample, this clone was seen a few times. The gene calls are TRBV18 and TRBJ2-1; 7 nucleotides line up with TRBD1. Germline V lookup: CDR1 KGHSH, CDR2 LQKENI. After removal of 1 base from V and 15 bases from J, the junction contained 6 bases not matched to a gene. The CDR3 runs to 12 residues. CDR3 nucleotide sequence: TGTGCCAGCTCACCACAGGGACAGAGGGGGTTCTTC. It is translated as CASSPQGQRGFF.

The CDR3 is CASSLEEESPGKKAGYTF. In DNA form, the CDR3 reads TGCGCCAGCAGTCTCGAGGAAGAGTCCCCGGGGAAAAAGGCTGGCTACACCTTC. The gene calls are TRBV23-1 and TRBJ1-2; no clear D. TRBV23-1 is known as an ORF, though its function is uncertain. V lost 4 bases and J lost 7, with 28 bases in between. The CDR3 has 18 residues.

This clone was detected a few times. This chain links TRBV4-2 with TRBJ1-5; D possibly corresponds to TRBD1 (5 bases). The germline V gene encodes CDR1 LGHNA and CDR2 YNFKEQ. V lost 4 bases, J lost 1 base, and 5 bases lay in between. The CDR3 spans 13 residues. CDR3 region: CASSRDSNQPQHF. Written as DNA, the CDR3 is TGTGCCAGCAGCCGGGACAGCAATCAGCCCCAGCATTTT.

CDR3 DNA: TGCAGCGTTGAAGAGCACCCCCTGTTGGAGAACCCGAACACTGAAGCTTTCTTT. It yields the protein CSVEEHPLLENPNTEAFF. This chain joins TRBV29-1 and TRBJ1-1, with D unclear. This CDR3 spans 18 amino acids. V shed 0 bases and J shed 1 base, with 21 bases lying between them. Germline CDR1 is SQVTM and CDR2 is ANQGSEA.

This clone came up a few times. The CDR3 here is CASSERAGRTDTQYF. In nucleotides, the CDR3 is TGTGCCAGCAGTGAACGGGCGGGGCGCACAGATACGCAGTATTTT. V gene TRBV2 combines with J gene TRBJ2-3; a weak D match, TRBD2 (6 bases). The V gene's germline CDR1 is SNHLY and CDR2 FYNNEI. V was trimmed by 2 bases and J by 1 base, leaving 10 bases between them. The CDR3 extends over 15 amino acids.

This chain links TRBV7-9 with TRBJ2-1, with TRBD1 identical over 7 bases. The germline gives CDR1 SEHNR, CDR2 FQNEAQ (reference sequence). V shed 3 bases, J shed 5 bases, and the junction held 7 bases outside the gene matches. This CDR3 has 15 amino acids. The CDR3 sequence: CASSFARTGHNEQFF. CDR3 nucleotides: TGTGCCAGCAGCTTTGCCAGGACAGGACACAATGAGCAGTTCTTC. The full variable domain, completed using reference TRBV7-9 and TRBJ2-1, is DTGVSQNPRHKITKRGQNVTFRCDPISEHNRLYWYRQTLGQGPEFLTYFQNEAQLEKSRLLSDRFSAERPKGSFSTLEIQRTEQGDSAMYLCASSFARTGHNEQFFGPGTRLTVL.

This clone has only a few counts. The rearrangement joins TRBV30 to TRBJ1-5; a weak D match, TRBD1 (6 bases). CDR3 length: 15 residues. Germline CDR1 is GTSNPN and CDR2 is SVGIG (reference sequence). V shed 4 bases and J shed 6 bases, with 19 bases lying between them. This CDR3 reads CAWTGQGRGFQPQHF. CDR3 bases: TGTGCCTGGACAGGGCAGGGGCGAGGTTTTCAGCCCCAGCATTTT.

This clone has just a few counts. The chain carries TRBV5-4 and TRBJ2-1, with 7 bases fitting TRBD2. Germline-derived CDR1 and CDR2 are SGHNT and YYREEE (reference sequence). The CDR3 has 16 residues. The junction had 4 bases not matched to a gene; V was cut back by 0 bases and J by 1 base. The DNA of the CDR3 is TGTGCCAGCAGCTTGGATGCTAGCGGATCCTACAATGAGCAGTTCTTC. Its translation is CASSLDASGSYNEQFF.

V and J are TRBV9 and TRBJ1-1; 7 positions agree with TRBD1. Trimming at V came to 3 bases and at J to 2 bases, leaving 10 bases not matched to a gene. The CDR3 loop spans 16 amino acids. Looked up from germline, CDR1 is SGDLS and CDR2 is YYNGEE. CDR3 bases: TGTGCCAGCAGCGGGCAGGGGGAAGAGGGTAACACTGAAGCTTTCTTT. Residues: CASSGQGEEGNTEAFF. The whole variable domain, filled in from reference TRBV9 and TRBJ1-1, reads DSGVTQTPKHLITATGQRVTLRCSPRSGDLSVYWYQQSLDQGLQFLIQYYNGEERAKGNILERFSAQQFPDLHSELNLSSLELGDSALYFCASSGQGEEGNTEAFFGQGTRLTVV.

The rearrangement links TRBV7-2 to TRBJ1-5, with D hard to call. V lost 9 bases to trimming and J lost 3 bases, with 6 bases between them. Germline lookup yields CDR1 SGHTA and CDR2 FQGNSA. The CDR3 is made up of 11 amino acids. The CDR3 region is CARHVNQPQHF. In nucleotides, the CDR3 is TGTGCCAGACACGTCAATCAGCCCCAGCATTTT.

The V gene is TRBV25-1, the J gene TRBJ1-1; 9 nucleotides match TRBD1. The CDR3 loop spans 11 amino acids. J lost 11 bases, V lost 5 bases, and 3 bases had no gene match. Germline V gene data show CDR1 as MGHDK and CDR2 as SYGVNS. DNA for the CDR3: TGTGCCAGCAGTCAACAGGGGGCGGCTTTCTTT. Translated, it gives CASSQQGAAFF.

This clone turned up a few times. The genes are TRBV7-9 and TRBJ2-3, with D hard to call. The CDR3 is made up of 14 amino acids. The V gene lost 5 bases and the J gene lost 2 bases, with 11 bases spanning the gap. Germline V lookup: CDR1 SEHNR, CDR2 FQNEAQ (reference sequence). The CDR3 DNA is TGTGCCAGCAGCCCCCTGGGGTCCACAGATACGCAGTATTTT. Translating gives CASSPLGSTDTQYF.

This clone was counted between two and nine times. The V call is TRBV7-9, the J call TRBJ1-1; TRBD1 is a possible D gene (6 bases). This CDR3 contains 16 residues. Trimming stripped 3 bases from V and 11 bases from J, with 25 bases between. Germline assignment: CDR1 SEHNR and CDR2 FQNEAQ (reference sequence). In nucleotides, the CDR3 is TGTGCCAGCAGCTTCAAATGGCTGGCCGAGGGGGAGAGGGCTTTCTTT. Amino acids: CASSFKWLAEGERAFF.

The chain recombines TRBV14 with TRBJ1-6; D is uncertain. Trimming stripped 1 base from V and 6 bases from J, with 13 bases between. Germline V gives CDR1 SGHDN, CDR2 FVKESK. CDR3 length: 16 amino acids. Here the CDR3 DNA reads TGTGCCAGCAGCCAAGGATTCCCTGAAACTAATTCACCCCTCCACTTT. Translation gives CASSQGFPETNSPLHF.

This chain links TRBV7-2 with TRBJ1-5; maybe TRBD1 (6 bases). CDR3 length: 15 amino acids. The V and J ends lost 5 bases and 5 bases respectively, with 16 bases between them. The germline V gene has CDR1 SGHTA and CDR2 FQGNSA. The CDR3 nucleotides read TGTGCCAGCAGCCCCGTGGGGGGCGGGTATCAGCCCCAGCATTTT. Amino acid sequence: CASSPVGGGYQPQHF.

This clone has a handful of counts. This sample includes further DNA sequences coding for the same CDR3. The V gene is TRBV5-1, the J gene TRBJ2-7; 8 nucleotides agree with TRBD1. The germline gives CDR1 SGHRS, CDR2 YFSETQ. Unmatched junction bases numbered 7, after V lost 0 bases and J lost 2 bases. The length of the CDR3 is 16 residues. The CDR3 sequence: CASSLARDRRTYEQYF. DNA of the CDR3: TGCGCCAGCAGCTTGGCCCGGGACAGGCGGACCTACGAGCAGTACTTC. The full variable domain, in which reference TRBV5-1 and TRBJ2-7 provide the parts outside the CDR3, is KAGVTQTPRYLIKTRGQQVTLSCSPISGHRSVSWYQQTPGQGLQFLFEYFSETQRNKGNFPGRFSGRQFSNSRSEMNVSTLELGDSALYLCASSLARDRRTYEQYFGPGTRLTVT.

The chain is built from TRBV25-1 and TRBJ1-1; D call uncertain. The CDR3 consists of 12 residues. The V end was cut by 3 bases, the J end by 7 bases, with 9 bases between. Germline V lookup: CDR1 MGHDK, CDR2 SYGVNS. The CDR3 is CASSDFASEAFF. CDR3 DNA: TGTGCCAGCAGTGATTTTGCGAGTGAAGCTTTCTTT.

The chain recombines TRBV7-3 with TRBJ2-3; D is perhaps TRBD2 (7 bases). Per the germline V gene, CDR1 is SGHTA and CDR2 is FQGTGA. CDR3 length: 16 amino acids. The ends were cut back, 4 bases at V and 0 bases at J, with 14 bases in the middle. The chain's CDR3 is CASSSLGGVSTDTQYF. As DNA, the CDR3 is TGTGCCAGCAGCTCCCTAGGGGGGGTAAGCACAGATACGCAGTATTTT.

The V gene is TRBV10-3, the J gene TRBJ1-3; D is uncertain. Germline CDR1 reads ENHRY; CDR2 reads SYGVKD. V gave up 11 bases and J gave up 0 bases, with 14 bases separating them. The CDR3 spans 14 residues. Here the CDR3 reads CASRTELSGNTIYF. CDR3 nucleotide sequence: TGTGCCTCAAGGACGGAACTCTCTGGAAACACCATATATTTT.

There are a few counts of this clone. The J gene is TRBJ2-4, the V gene TRBV25-1; no definite D call. Per the germline V gene, CDR1 is MGHDK and CDR2 is SYGVNS. Deletions cut 4 bases from V and 8 bases from J, with 9 bases between. The CDR3 spans 12 residues. CDR3 region: CASSGGSDIQYF. The CDR3 DNA sequence: TGTGCCAGCAGTGGGGGTAGTGACATTCAGTACTTC.

This clone was seen only a few times. The chain uses TRBV14 and TRBJ1-1, with D unresolved. This CDR3 has 13 amino acids. Germline CDR1 and CDR2: SGHDN and FVKESK. The V end lost 1 base, the J end lost 4 bases, and 7 bases lay between the germline ends. The CDR3 reads CASSQVWSTEAFF. The CDR3 nucleotides read TGTGCCAGCAGCCAAGTGTGGAGCACTGAAGCTTTCTTT.